Each of the 29 T cell receptor beta chains below was sequenced from the same sample in a study of CD8 T cells in Susac syndrome. Random hexamers were used to reverse transcribe the RNA input (roughly 0.5 to 1 ug). Each CDR3 protein gets one entry after TCRdb re-called the immunoSEQ multiplex PCR reads with MiXCR. The sample yields about 150,000 distinct CDR3 sequences, approximately 94% seen once. Sequenced: CD4+ T cells from PBMCs. These receptors all stem from a human donor with Susac syndrome.

In its sample, this clonotype was seen once. J is TRBJ1-1 and V is TRBV28; D not certain. The V gene lost 10 bases and the J gene lost 3 bases, with 9 bases spanning the gap. Germline V CDR1 and CDR2: MDHEN, SYDVKM. This CDR3 has 11 residues. CDR3 loop: CAITEDTEAFF. CDR3 bases: TGTGCCATAACGGAGGACACTGAAGCTTTCTTT.

V gene TRBV28 combines with J gene TRBJ1-5; weak D call: TRBD1 (5 bases). V gave up 4 bases and J gave up 10 bases, with 17 bases separating them. This CDR3 comprises 14 residues. Looked up from germline, CDR1 is MDHEN and CDR2 is SYDVKM. The CDR3 spells CASSSRTRAPPQHF. CDR3 in DNA: TGTGCCAGCAGTTCTAGGACAAGGGCACCTCCCCAGCATTTT.

This sequence joins TRBV6-2 or TRBV6-3 and TRBJ2-5; perhaps TRBD2 as D (5 bases). V lost 6 bases and J 2 bases, leaving 16 bases between the germline ends. The CDR3 runs 15 residues. CDR1 MNHEY and CDR2 SVGEGT come from the germline V gene. The chain's CDR3 is CASSRRTREQETQYF. In nucleotides, the CDR3 is TGTGCCAGCAGCCGACGAACTAGGGAACAAGAGACCCAGTACTTC.

The V and J genes are TRBV6-5 and TRBJ2-3; D is unresolved. The CDR3 runs 14 residues. Per the germline V gene, CDR1 is MNHEY and CDR2 is SVGAGI. V was cut by 6 bases and J by 0 bases, with 10 bases left in between. DNA for the CDR3: TGTGCCAGCAGGAGCATCTCTAGCACAGATACGCAGTATTTT. Residues: CASRSISSTDTQYF.

The rearrangement joins TRBV7-2 to TRBJ2-5; TRBD1 might be the D (6 bases). The CDR3 consists of 14 residues. With 5 bases removed from V and 4 bases from J, the gap between germline ends came to 14 bases. Germline-derived CDR1 and CDR2 are SGHTA and FQGNSA. CDR3 in amino acids: CASSQWSRGETQYF. CDR3 in DNA: TGTGCCAGCAGCCAATGGTCCAGGGGAGAGACCCAGTACTTC. The complete variable domain, with remaining parts taken from reference TRBV7-2 and TRBJ2-5, reads GAGVSQSPSNKVTEKGKDVELRCDPISGHTALYWYRQSLGQGLEFLIYFQGNSAPDKSGLPSDRFSAERTGGSVSTLTIQRTQQEDSAVYLCASSQWSRGETQYFGPGTRLLVL.

This clonotype was observed once. The rearrangement uses TRBV19 and TRBJ2-2; 9 bases are shared with TRBD2. Germline loops: CDR1 LNHDA, CDR2 SQIVND (reference sequence). There are 15 residues in the CDR3. J lost 6 bases, V lost 3 bases, and 5 bases had no gene match. CDR3 coding DNA: TGTGCCAGTAGTATCCCCCGCGGGAGGGCCGGGGAGCTGTTTTTT. It specifies CASSIPRGRAGELFF.

The rearrangement links TRBV28 to TRBJ2-1, with 9 bases that match TRBD1. Germline CDR1 reads MDHEN; CDR2 reads SYDVKM. Trimming cost V 4 bases and J 7 bases; bases outside gene matches: 8. CDR3 length equals 15 residues. This CDR3 is CASSYPGQGVNEQFF. CDR3 DNA sequence: TGTGCCAGCAGTTATCCGGGACAGGGCGTTAATGAGCAGTTCTTC.

The V and J genes are TRBV2 and TRBJ2-3; TRBD2 matches 8 bases. V lost 8 bases, J lost 2 bases, and 15 bases stayed unmatched. The germline V gene encodes CDR1 SNHLY and CDR2 FYNNEI. The CDR3 has 17 residues. The CDR3: CASLPNALAEFTDTQYF. CDR3 DNA sequence: TGTGCCAGCCTCCCAAATGCACTAGCGGAGTTCACAGATACGCAGTATTTT. Looking up the rest from reference TRBV2 and TRBJ2-3 gives the full variable domain: EPEVTQTPSHQVTQMGQEVILRCVPISNHLYFYWYRQILGQKVEFLVSFYNNEISEKSEIFDDQFSVERPDGSNFTLKIRSTKLEDSAMYFCASLPNALAEFTDTQYFGPGTRLTVL.

The gene calls are TRBV30 and TRBJ2-7, with D possibly being TRBD1 or TRBD2 (5 bases each). The CDR3 is made up of 15 amino acids. Trimming pared 7 bases from V and 2 bases from J, leaving 21 bases between. Germline V gives CDR1 GTSNPN, CDR2 SVGIG (reference sequence). For the CDR3, the DNA is TGTGCCTTCCTCCGGCAGGGACGGGAACCCTACGAGCAGTACTTC. Translating gives CAFLRQGREPYEQYF.

This sequence joins TRBV20-1 and TRBJ2-2; D ambiguous. The germline V gene has CDR1 DFQATT and CDR2 SNEGSKA (reference sequence). The CDR3 length is 14 residues. The V end was cut by 4 bases, the J end by 4 bases, with 13 bases between. The CDR3 region has the DNA TGCAGTGCTACTCTCGGGCAGCTCACCGGGGAGCTGTTTTTT. This sequence encodes CSATLGQLTGELFF.

The gene calls are TRBV5-1 and TRBJ1-5; D might be TRBD1 (6 bases). The germline V and J ends were trimmed by 4 bases and 0 bases, with 11 bases remaining between them. Germline V CDR1 and CDR2: SGHRS, YFSETQ. The CDR3 extends over 15 amino acids. CDR3 amino acids: CASSQGGNSNQPQHF. The CDR3 nucleotides are TGCGCCAGCAGCCAAGGGGGTAATAGCAATCAGCCCCAGCATTTT.

The rearrangement links TRBV5-6 to TRBJ1-6; D is undetermined. Trimming left V 4 bases short and J 4 bases short, with 9 bases between. CDR1 and CDR2 (germline): SGHDT, YYEEEE. This CDR3 comprises 14 residues. The DNA of the CDR3 is TGTGCCAGCAGCCCCATGGGTTATAATTCACCCCTCCACTTT. Encoded protein: CASSPMGYNSPLHF.

This clonotype turned up a few times. This rearrangement joins TRBV29-1 to TRBJ1-5; TRBD1 aligns across 7 bases. Germline V CDR1 and CDR2: SQVTM, ANQGSEA. J was trimmed by 1 base and V by 5 bases; bases with no gene match: 2. The CDR3 runs to 13 residues. CDR3 nucleotide sequence: TGCAGCGTTACAGGGGACAGCAATCAGCCCCAGCATTTT. Its translation is CSVTGDSNQPQHF.

J is TRBJ2-5 and V is TRBV3-1, with 8 positions matching TRBD2. CDR1 is LGHDT and CDR2 is YNNKEL in the germline V gene (reference sequence). The length of the CDR3 is 15 residues. V shed 1 base and J 6 bases; nucleotides not matched to a gene: 7. The CDR3 is CASSQVPGGGKTQYF. As DNA, the CDR3 is TGTGCCAGCAGCCAAGTTCCCGGGGGGGGTAAGACCCAGTACTTC.

J is TRBJ2-1 and V is TRBV5-1; D is perhaps TRBD1 (5 bases). This CDR3 has 14 amino acids. Germline V lookup: CDR1 SGHRS, CDR2 YFSETQ. Trimming took off 2 bases at V and 8 bases at J, with 14 bases between the two ends. The CDR3 DNA is TGCGCCAGCAGCTTAACAGGCCCTATCGATGAGCAGTTCTTC. Its translation: CASSLTGPIDEQFF.

The gene calls are TRBV6-2 or TRBV6-3 and TRBJ2-1; D possibly corresponds to TRBD2 (6 bases). The V gene lost 7 bases and the J gene lost 9 bases, with 19 bases spanning the gap. Germline V CDR1 and CDR2: MNHEY, SVGEGT. This CDR3 region has 14 residues. In DNA form, the CDR3 reads TGTGCCAGCAACCGGGGACTGCCGGAAGGTGAGCAGTTCTTC. Translating gives CASNRGLPEGEQFF.

CDR3 sequence: CASSSRDGRGSGANVLTF. CDR3 bases: TGTGCCAGCAGCTCCCGGGACGGCCGCGGATCTGGGGCCAACGTCCTGACTTTC. This chain links TRBV7-9 with TRBJ2-6; D could derive from TRBD1 or TRBD2 (5 bases each). The CDR3 is 18 residues long. Between the trimmed V and J ends, which lost 4 bases and 1 base, there was a span of 17 bases. Germline V CDR1 and CDR2: SEHNR, FQNEAQ (reference sequence).

This clonotype has just one count. V gene TRBV29-1 combines with J gene TRBJ2-7, with 12 bases lining up with TRBD1. Germline CDR1 reads SQVTM; CDR2 reads ANQGSEA. J lost 6 bases, V lost 7 bases, and 10 bases had no gene match. This CDR3 has 14 residues. CDR3 amino acids: CSARDRGRSGEQYF. CDR3 DNA sequence: TGCAGCGCCCGGGACAGGGGGCGTTCTGGCGAGCAGTACTTC.

This chain links TRBV5-1 with TRBJ2-1; D is unclear. CDR1 and CDR2 (germline): SGHRS, YFSETQ. This CDR3 region has 14 residues. V was clipped by 0 bases and J by 3 bases, with 7 bases between them. The CDR3, as DNA: TGCGCCAGCAGCTTGGATGTGGACTACAATGAGCAGTTCTTC. It codes for CASSLDVDYNEQFF. Complete variable domain (other parts from reference TRBV5-1 and TRBJ2-1): KAGVTQTPRYLIKTRGQQVTLSCSPISGHRSVSWYQQTPGQGLQFLFEYFSETQRNKGNFPGRFSGRQFSNSRSEMNVSTLELGDSALYLCASSLDVDYNEQFFGPGTRLTVL.

CDR3 in amino acids: CASSQTGDSPLHF. CDR3 coding DNA: TGTGCCAGCAGCCAGACTGGAGATTCACCCCTCCACTTT. The rearrangement links TRBV4-2 to TRBJ1-6; no clear D. This CDR3 comprises 13 residues. Germline V gene sequence: CDR1 LGHNA, CDR2 YNFKEQ. The V and J ends lost 3 bases and 8 bases respectively, with 8 bases between them.

V usage is TRBV2 and J usage is TRBJ2-1, with D perhaps matching TRBD1 or TRBD2 (6 bases each). From germline, CDR1 is SNHLY and CDR2 FYNNEI. There are 13 residues in the CDR3. Trimming shortened V by 5 bases and J by 5 bases, and 10 bases separated the two germline ends. The CDR3 is CASSRGVDNEQFF. The CDR3 DNA reads as TGTGCCAGCAGTAGGGGGGTCGACAATGAGCAGTTCTTC.

This chain uses TRBV28 with TRBJ1-1, with a weak D call TRBD1 (5 bases). The CDR3 is 16 amino acids. The V gene's germline CDR1 is MDHEN and CDR2 SYDVKM. Trimming removed 3 bases from V and 0 bases from J, with 14 bases in between. CDR3 coding DNA: TGTGCCAGCAGTTTCGACCGGGGACGGATGAACACTGAAGCTTTCTTT. It translates to CASSFDRGRMNTEAFF. Full variable domain (outside the CDR3, taken from reference TRBV28 and TRBJ1-1): DVKVTQSSRYLVKRTGEKVFLECVQDMDHENMFWYRQDPGLGLRLIYFSYDVKMKEKGDIPEGYSVSREKKERFSLILESASTNQTSMYLCASSFDRGRMNTEAFFGQGTRLTVV.

This clonotype occurred once. This chain joins TRBV5-1 and TRBJ2-4; D gene ambiguous. Germline loops: CDR1 SGHRS, CDR2 YFSETQ. This CDR3 is 15 amino acids long. The V gene lost 0 bases and the J gene lost 0 bases, with 7 bases spanning the gap. The CDR3 DNA is TGCGCCAGCAGCTTGGGCGACTTAGCCAAAAACATTCAGTACTTC. Translation gives CASSLGDLAKNIQYF.

The chain recombines TRBV7-2 with TRBJ2-7; D unresolved. CDR1 SGHTA and CDR2 FQGNSA come from the germline V gene. There are 11 residues in the CDR3. Trimming stripped 3 bases from V and 3 bases from J, with 3 bases between. The CDR3 reads CASSLSYEQYF. The CDR3 DNA reads as TGTGCCAGCAGCTTGAGCTACGAGCAGTACTTC.

This rearrangement joins TRBV12-3 or TRBV12-4 to TRBJ2-6; 7 positions match TRBD1. The V and J ends lost 5 bases and 0 bases, in that order; junction bases with no gene match: 7. This CDR3 has 17 residues. In DNA form, the CDR3 reads TGTGCCAGCAGTCCCTGGACAGGCGGCTCTGGGGCCAACGTCCTGACTTTC. It is translated as CASSPWTGGSGANVLTF.

The rearrangement links TRBV2 to TRBJ2-7; TRBD1 is a possible D gene (5 bases). The V and J ends lost 1 base and 2 bases respectively, with 15 bases between them. This CDR3 has 16 amino acids. CDR1 SNHLY and CDR2 FYNNEI come from the germline V gene. CDR3 protein: CASSEGRTPSTYEQYF. As DNA, the CDR3 is TGTGCCAGCAGTGAAGGAAGGACACCGTCGACCTACGAGCAGTACTTC.

V is TRBV30 and J is TRBJ2-5; perhaps TRBD1 as D (5 bases). Trimming took 0 bases from V and 7 from J, leaving 21 bases between them. Germline CDR1 reads GTSNPN; CDR2 reads SVGIG (reference sequence). The CDR3 covers 16 residues. The CDR3 DNA reads TGTGCCTGGAGTGTGCGTCCAGGGAACCCGCCCGGGACCCAGTACTTC. It translates to CAWSVRPGNPPGTQYF. Variable domain in full (rest from reference TRBV30 and TRBJ2-5): SQTIHQWPATLVQPVGSPLSLECTVEGTSNPNLYWYRQAAGRGLQLLFYSVGIGQISSEVPQNLSASRPQDRQFILSSKKLLLSDSGFYLCAWSVRPGNPPGTQYFGPGTRLLVL.

V and J are TRBV7-2 and TRBJ2-1; 7 positions agree with TRBD1. The V gene's germline CDR1 is SGHTA and CDR2 FQGNSA. The CDR3 is 16 amino acids. The junction had 12 bases not matched to a gene; V was cut back by 6 bases and J by 4 bases. The CDR3 protein is CASSRRSGTAYNEQFF. CDR3 in DNA: TGTGCCAGCAGTAGACGATCCGGGACAGCTTACAATGAGCAGTTCTTC.

This chain links TRBV9 with TRBJ2-5, with 10 bases that match TRBD2. CDR3 length: 15 residues. Germline V CDR1 and CDR2: SGDLS, YYNGEE. Trimming took 3 bases from V and 2 from J; bases not matched to a gene: 4. The CDR3 sequence is CASSGGLADQETQYF. The CDR3 region has the DNA TGTGCCAGCAGCGGTGGACTAGCGGATCAAGAGACCCAGTACTTC.